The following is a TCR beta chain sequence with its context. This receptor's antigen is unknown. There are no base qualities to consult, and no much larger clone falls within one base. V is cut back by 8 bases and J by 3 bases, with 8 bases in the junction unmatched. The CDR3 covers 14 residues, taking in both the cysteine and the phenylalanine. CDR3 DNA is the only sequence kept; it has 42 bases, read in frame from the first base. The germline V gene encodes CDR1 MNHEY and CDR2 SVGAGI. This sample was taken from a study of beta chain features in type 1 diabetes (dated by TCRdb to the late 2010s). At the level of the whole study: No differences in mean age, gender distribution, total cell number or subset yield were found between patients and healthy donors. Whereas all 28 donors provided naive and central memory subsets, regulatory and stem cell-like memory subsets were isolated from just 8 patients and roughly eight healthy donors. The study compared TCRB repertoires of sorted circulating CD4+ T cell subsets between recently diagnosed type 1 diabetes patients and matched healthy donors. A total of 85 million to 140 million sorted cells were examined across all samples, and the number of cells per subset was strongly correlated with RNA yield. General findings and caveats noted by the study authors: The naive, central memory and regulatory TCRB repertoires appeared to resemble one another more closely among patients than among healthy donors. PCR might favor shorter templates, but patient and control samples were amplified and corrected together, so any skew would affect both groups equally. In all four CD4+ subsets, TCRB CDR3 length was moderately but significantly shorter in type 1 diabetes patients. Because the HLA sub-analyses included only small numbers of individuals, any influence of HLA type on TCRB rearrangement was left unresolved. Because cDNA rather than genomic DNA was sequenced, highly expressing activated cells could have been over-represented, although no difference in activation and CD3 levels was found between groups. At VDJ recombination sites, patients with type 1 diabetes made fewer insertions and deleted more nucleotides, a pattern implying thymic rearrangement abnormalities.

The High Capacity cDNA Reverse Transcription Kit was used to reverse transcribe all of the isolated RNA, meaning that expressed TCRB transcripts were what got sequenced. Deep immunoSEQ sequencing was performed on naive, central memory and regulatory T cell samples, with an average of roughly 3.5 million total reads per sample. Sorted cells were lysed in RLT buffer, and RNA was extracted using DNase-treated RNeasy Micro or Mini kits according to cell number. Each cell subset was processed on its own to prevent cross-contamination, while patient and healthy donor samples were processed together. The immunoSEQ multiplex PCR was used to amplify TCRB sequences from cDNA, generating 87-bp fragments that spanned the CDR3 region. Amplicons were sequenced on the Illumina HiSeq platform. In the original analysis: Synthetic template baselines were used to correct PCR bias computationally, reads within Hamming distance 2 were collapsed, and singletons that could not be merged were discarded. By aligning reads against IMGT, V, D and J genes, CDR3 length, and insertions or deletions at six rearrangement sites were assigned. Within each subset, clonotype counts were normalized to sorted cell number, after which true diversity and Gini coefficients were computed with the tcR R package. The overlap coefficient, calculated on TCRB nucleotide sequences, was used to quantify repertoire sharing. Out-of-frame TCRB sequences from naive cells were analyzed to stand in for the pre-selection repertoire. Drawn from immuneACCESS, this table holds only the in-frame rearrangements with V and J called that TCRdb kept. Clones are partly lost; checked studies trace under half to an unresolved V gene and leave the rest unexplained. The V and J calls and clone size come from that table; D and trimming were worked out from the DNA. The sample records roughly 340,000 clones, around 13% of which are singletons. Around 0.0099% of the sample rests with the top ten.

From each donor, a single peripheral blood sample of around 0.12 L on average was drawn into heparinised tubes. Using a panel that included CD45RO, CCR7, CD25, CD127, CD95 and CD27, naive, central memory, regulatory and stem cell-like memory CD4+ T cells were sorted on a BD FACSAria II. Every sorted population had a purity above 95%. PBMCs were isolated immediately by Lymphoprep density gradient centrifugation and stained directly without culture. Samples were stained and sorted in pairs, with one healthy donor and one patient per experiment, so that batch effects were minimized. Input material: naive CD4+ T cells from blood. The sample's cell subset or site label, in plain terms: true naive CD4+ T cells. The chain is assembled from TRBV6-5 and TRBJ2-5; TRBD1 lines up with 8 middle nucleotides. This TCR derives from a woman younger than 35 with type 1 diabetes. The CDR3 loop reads CASRPPTGEETQYF. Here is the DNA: TGTGCCAGCCGCCCCCCGACAGGGGAAGAGACCCAGTACTTC.